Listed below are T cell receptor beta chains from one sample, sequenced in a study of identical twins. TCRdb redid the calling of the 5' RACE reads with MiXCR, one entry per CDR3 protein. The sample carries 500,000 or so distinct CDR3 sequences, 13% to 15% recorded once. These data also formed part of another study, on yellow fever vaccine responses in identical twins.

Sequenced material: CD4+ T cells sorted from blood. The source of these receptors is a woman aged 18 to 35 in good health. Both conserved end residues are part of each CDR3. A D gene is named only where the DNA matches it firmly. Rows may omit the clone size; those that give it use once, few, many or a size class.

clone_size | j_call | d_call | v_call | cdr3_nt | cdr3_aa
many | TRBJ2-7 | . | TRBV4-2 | TGTGCCAGCAGCCAAGATTCCTACGAGCAGTACTTC | CASSQDSYEQYF
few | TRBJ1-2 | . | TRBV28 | TGTGCCAGCAGTTTTCAGGGCCGACGGGGTAACTATGGCTACACCTTC | CASSFQGRRGNYGYTF
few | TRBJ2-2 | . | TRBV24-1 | TGTGCCACCAGTGATTTATCAGGGAGTAACACCGGGGAGCTGTTTTTT | CATSDLSGSNTGELFF
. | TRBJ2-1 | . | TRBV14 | TGTGCCAGCAGCCCCCGTTGGGAGGAGCAGTTCTTC | CASSPRWEEQFF
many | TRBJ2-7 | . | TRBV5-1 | TGCGCCAGCAGGGGGAGCGGCGAGCAGTACTTC | CASRGSGEQYF
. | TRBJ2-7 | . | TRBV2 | TGTGCCAGAAACGAAGGCGGGGATAACTACGAGCAGTACTTC | CARNEGGDNYEQYF
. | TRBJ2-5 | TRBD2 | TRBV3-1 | TGTGCCAGCAGGCACCGGTTACTAGCGGGGGAGACCCAGTACTTC | CASRHRLLAGETQYF
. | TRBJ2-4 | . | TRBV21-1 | TGTGCCAGCAGCAAACCCCGGGGAGGGAGGGAAGACATTCAGTACTTC | CASSKPRGGREDIQYF
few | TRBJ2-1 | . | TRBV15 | TGTGCCACCAGCAGAGATCGTGGGACCGGGAATGAGCAGTTCTTC | CATSRDRGTGNEQFF
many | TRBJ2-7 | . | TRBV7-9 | TGTGCCAGCAGCTGGACGAGATCCTACGAGCAGTACTTC | CASSWTRSYEQYF
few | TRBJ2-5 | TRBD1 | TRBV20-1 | TGCAGTGCTAGTGACAGGGGGGGGGAGACCCAGTACTTC | CSASDRGGETQYF
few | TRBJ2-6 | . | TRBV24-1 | TGTGCCACCAGTGATCCACAGGGCCCTGGGGCCAACGTCCTGACTTTC | CATSDPQGPGANVLTF
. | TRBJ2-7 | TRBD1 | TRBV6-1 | TGTGCCAGCAGCGGAACAGGGGTTATCGCCTACGAGCAGTACTTC | CASSGTGVIAYEQYF
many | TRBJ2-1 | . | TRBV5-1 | TGCGCCAGCAGTCCTCAGGGGAGGGCCCCCAATGAGCAGTTCTTC | CASSPQGRAPNEQFF
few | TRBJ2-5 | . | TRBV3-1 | TGTGCCAGCAGCCAAAGCGGAGGTTCGGAAGAGACCCAGTACTTC | CASSQSGGSEETQYF
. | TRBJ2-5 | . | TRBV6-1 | TGTGCCAGCAAGGCGGGGCAAGAGTCCCAGTACTTC | CASKAGQESQYF
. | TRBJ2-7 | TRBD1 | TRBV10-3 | TGTGCCATCAAACCCGGGACAGGAGAGGGCGAGCAGTACTTC | CAIKPGTGEGEQYF
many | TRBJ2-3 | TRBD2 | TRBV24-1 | TGTGCCACCGGACTAGCGGGGGAGCGCGGAGATACGCAGTATTTT | CATGLAGERGDTQYF
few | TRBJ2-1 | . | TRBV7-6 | TGTGCCAGCAGCAATCAACTCCCGGGACAACACAATGAGCAGTTCTTC | CASSNQLPGQHNEQFF
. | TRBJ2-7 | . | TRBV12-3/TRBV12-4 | TGTGCCAGCAGTTCCTCGTCACCAGACTACGAGCAGTACTTC | CASSSSSPDYEQYF
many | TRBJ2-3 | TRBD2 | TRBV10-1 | TGCGCCAGCAGTCTTCAGCGGGAGGGCACAGATACGCAGTATTTT | CASSLQREGTDTQYF
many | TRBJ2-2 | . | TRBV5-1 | TGCGCCAGCAGCGGAACGTTAACAGGGAACACCGGGGAGCTGTTTTTT | CASSGTLTGNTGELFF
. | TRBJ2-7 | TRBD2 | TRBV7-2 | TGTGCCAGCAACTCTAGGACTAGCGCCTACGAGCAGTACTTC | CASNSRTSAYEQYF
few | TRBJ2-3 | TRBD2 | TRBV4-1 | TGCGCCAGCAGCCACGAGCTGGGCGGGGGGGTGGCAGATACGCAGTATTTT | CASSHELGGGVADTQYF
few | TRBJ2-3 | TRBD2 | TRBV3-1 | TGTGCCAGCAGCCCGCAACCTCGACTAGCGGGAGTGGATACGCAGTATTTT | CASSPQPRLAGVDTQYF
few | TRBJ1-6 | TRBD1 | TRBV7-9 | TGTGCCAGCAGCATAGGACAGGGGGCAGGTTCACCCCTCCACTTT | CASSIGQGAGSPLHF
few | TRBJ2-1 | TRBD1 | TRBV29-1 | TGCAGCGTCCAAGGGGGCCCCTCATACAATGAGCAGTTCTTC | CSVQGGPSYNEQFF
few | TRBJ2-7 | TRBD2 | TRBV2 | TGTGCCAGCAGTTCTCCTAGCGGGAGAGGGGAGCAGTACTTC | CASSSPSGRGEQYF
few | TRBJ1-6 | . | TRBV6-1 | TGTGCCAGCAGTCTTGGACAGAATTCACCCCTCCACTTT | CASSLGQNSPLHF
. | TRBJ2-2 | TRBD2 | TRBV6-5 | TGTGCCAGCAGTTACTTGGGACTAGCGGGCGCGAACACCGGGGAGCTGTTTTTT | CASSYLGLAGANTGELFF
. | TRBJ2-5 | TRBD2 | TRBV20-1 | TGCAGTGCTGACGGACTAGCGGGCGACCAAGAGACCCAGTACTTC | CSADGLAGDQETQYF
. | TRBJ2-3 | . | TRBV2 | TGTGCCAGCAGTCGAAAGGCCCGGTACACAGATACGCAGTATTTT | CASSRKARYTDTQYF
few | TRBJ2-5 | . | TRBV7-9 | TGTGCCAGCAGCTCGAAGACCCCCCCAGAGACCCAGTACTTC | CASSSKTPPETQYF